The rows below give T cell receptor beta chains drawn from one sample of a study of stem cell transplantation in POMP-related autoinflammatory disease. TCRdb's table, derived via immunoSEQ multiplex PCR, lists solely in-frame clones and lacks some. This sample has approximately 65,000 clones; approximately 91% occur once, and the top ten carry more than 0.55%. This sample comprised CD4+ T cells from PBMCs, obtained after stem cell transplantation. Receptors were obtained from a human patient with POMP-related autoinflammation and immune dysregulation (PRAID). Some of the T cells might come from the graft donor. The CDR3 runs from the conserved cysteine through the conserved F or W. Fields, in order: clone size, D gene, CDR3 length, V gene, J gene, CDR3 DNA, CDR3 protein. D genes are given only for firm matches. Some rows mark clone size as missing; the rest say once, few, many or name a class of expanded clone.

NA,TRBD1,15,TRBV18,TRBJ2-5,TGTGCCAGCTCACGCGGACAGGGGGGGCAAGAGACCCAGTACTTC,CASSRGQGGQETQYF
NA,TRBD2,15,TRBV5-1,TRBJ2-7,TGCGCCAGCAGCTTGGAGGGACTAGCGGCCTACGAGCAGTACTTC,CASSLEGLAAYEQYF
NA,TRBD2,15,TRBV30,TRBJ2-3,TGTGCCTGGAGTGTTCTAGCGGGAATCTCAGATACGCAGTATTTT,CAWSVLAGISDTQYF
NA,TRBD1,12,TRBV5-4,TRBJ1-2,TGTGCCAGCAGCCCCGGACAGGGGGATCACACCTTC,CASSPGQGDHTF
medium-sized,NA,16,TRBV11-2,TRBJ1-3,TGTGCCAGCAGCCCCCGACGGGGAGGGACTGGAAACACCATATATTTT,CASSPRRGGTGNTIYF
NA,TRBD1,16,TRBV28,TRBJ1-6,TGTGCCAGCAGTTACGGGGGGGGACAGTTCAATTCACCCCTCCACTTT,CASSYGGGQFNSPLHF
NA,NA,15,TRBV5-5,TRBJ2-2,TGTGCCAGCAGATTGACCGGGCCTAACACCGGGGAGCTGTTTTTT,CASRLTGPNTGELFF
NA,NA,14,TRBV11-2,TRBJ1-1,TGTGCCAGCAGCTTATCCGTGGGTGGGACTGAAGCTTTCTTT,CASSLSVGGTEAFF
NA,NA,15,TRBV6-1,TRBJ1-3,TGTGCCAGCAGTCCCCTAGGGGGGGCATCAAACACCATATATTTT,CASSPLGGASNTIYF
NA,TRBD1,16,TRBV7-6,TRBJ2-1,TGTGCCAGCAGCTTAGGGACAGGGGGCGCAGACAATGAGCAGTTCTTC,CASSLGTGGADNEQFF
NA,NA,14,TRBV6-5,TRBJ2-1,TGTGCCAGCAGGGGGGGTAGGGTCTACAATGAGCAGTTCTTC,CASRGGRVYNEQFF
NA,TRBD1,14,TRBV5-1,TRBJ2-7,TGCGCCAGCAGCTCCGGGACAGGGGCCTACGAGCAGTACTTC,CASSSGTGAYEQYF
NA,TRBD1,13,TRBV10-3,TRBJ1-4,TGTGCCATCAGTGGACAGGGAGATGAAAAACTGTTTTTT,CAISGQGDEKLFF
once,NA,14,TRBV9,TRBJ1-2,TGTGCCAGCAGCGTAGCCCCGACAGCGTATGGCTACACCTTC,CASSVAPTAYGYTF
NA,NA,13,TRBV6-5,TRBJ1-5,TGTGCCAGCAGCCCACGATTTAATCAGCCCCAGCATTTT,CASSPRFNQPQHF
NA,NA,14,TRBV28,TRBJ2-3,TGTGCCAGCACCCCAGGCGGATACACAGATACGCAGTATTTT,CASTPGGYTDTQYF
NA,NA,13,TRBV5-4,TRBJ1-4,TGTGCCAGCAGCTTGGTAGGGGACGCGCGCCTGTTTTTT,CASSLVGDARLFF
NA,NA,17,TRBV15,TRBJ2-3,TGTGCCACCAGAGACCTCGGGGGGCCTACTAGCACAGATACGCAGTATTTT,CATRDLGGPTSTDTQYF
few,TRBD2,16,TRBV18,TRBJ2-7,TGTGCCAGCTCACTGGGACTAGCGGGAGCCGCGGACGAGCAGTACTTC,CASSLGLAGAADEQYF
NA,TRBD1,15,TRBV19,TRBJ2-3,TGTGCCAGTAGCCTTAACCGACAGGGTGGAGATACGCAGTATTTT,CASSLNRQGGDTQYF
NA,NA,13,TRBV5-4,TRBJ2-7,TGTGCCAGCAGCTTGGCTAGCAGCTACGAGCAGTACTTC,CASSLASSYEQYF
once,TRBD1,16,TRBV5-1,TRBJ2-1,TGCGCCAGCAGCTTAAGTGTGGGGACAGGGAACAATGAGCAGTTCTTC,CASSLSVGTGNNEQFF
NA,NA,13,TRBV18,TRBJ1-1,TGTGCCAGCTCACCACCGGGTAACACTGAAGCTTTCTTT,CASSPPGNTEAFF
NA,NA,11,TRBV15,TRBJ1-1,TGTGCCACCAGCATTAACACTGAAGCTTTCTTT,CATSINTEAFF
NA,TRBD2,15,TRBV11-2,TRBJ2-7,TGTGCCAGCAGCATCAGCTTAGCGGGAGTCTACGAGCAGTACTTC,CASSISLAGVYEQYF
NA,TRBD2,17,TRBV4-1,TRBJ2-5,TGCGCCAGCAGCCAGGACCTCCTAGCGGGAGGGGGAGAGACCCAGTACTTC,CASSQDLLAGGGETQYF
few,TRBD1,17,TRBV5-1,TRBJ2-2,TGCGCCAGCAGCTTGAGGCGCTTAGGACAGGGGACCGGGGAGCTGTTTTTT,CASSLRRLGQGTGELFF
NA,TRBD1,14,TRBV9,TRBJ2-4,TGTGCCAGCAGCTCTCCGGGACAGGGAAACATTCAGTACTTC,CASSSPGQGNIQYF
NA,TRBD2,16,TRBV5-8,TRBJ2-2,TGTGCCAGCAGCCACAGACTAGCGGCGAACACCGGGGAGCTGTTTTTT,CASSHRLAANTGELFF
NA,TRBD1,15,TRBV6-1,TRBJ2-3,TGTGCCAGCAGTGAACCGTGGACAGGACTCTATACGCAGTATTTT,CASSEPWTGLYTQYF
NA,TRBD1,15,TRBV5-1,TRBJ1-5,TGCGCCAGCAGCGAAGGGACAGGGAGCAATCAGCCCCAGCATTTT,CASSEGTGSNQPQHF
NA,TRBD2,16,TRBV24-1,TRBJ2-3,TGTGCCACCAGTGGGGGGACTAGCATAGGTACAGATACGCAGTATTTT,CATSGGTSIGTDTQYF
NA,NA,13,TRBV7-9,TRBJ1-1,TGTGCCAGCAGCTTGAGTGGGAACACTGAAGCTTTCTTT,CASSLSGNTEAFF
NA,NA,14,TRBV10-3,TRBJ2-1,TGTGCCATCAGTGAGAAGGGCCGGGATGAGGAGCAGTTCTTC,CAISEKGRDEEQFF
few,NA,15,TRBV19,TRBJ2-6,TGTGCCAGTAGATTTAGCCCCTCTGGGGCCAACGTCCTGACTTTC,CASRFSPSGANVLTF
NA,NA,12,TRBV12-3/TRBV12-4,TRBJ1-2,TGTGCCAGCACTTTAGCCCCCGCCGGCTACACCTTC,CASTLAPAGYTF
NA,NA,11,TRBV6-6,TRBJ2-5,TGTGCCAGCGGGAGAGGTGAGACCCAGTACTTC,CASGRGETQYF
NA,NA,16,TRBV5-6,TRBJ1-6,TGTGCCAGCAGCTTGGGGGAAGGCTCCTATAATTCACCCCTCCACTTT,CASSLGEGSYNSPLHF
NA,TRBD1,14,TRBV5-1,TRBJ2-7,TGCGCCAGCAGCTTGGGGACAGGGGGAGGCGAGCAGTACTTC,CASSLGTGGGEQYF
few,NA,14,TRBV18,TRBJ1-1,TGTGCCAGCTCACCAGAGATACTAAACACTGAAGCTTTCTTT,CASSPEILNTEAFF
few,NA,10,TRBV20-1,TRBJ2-5,TGCAGTGTCGCCGTTGAGACCCAGTACTTC,CSVAVETQYF
NA,TRBD2,15,TRBV18,TRBJ2-3,TGTGCCAGCTCCCGTACTAGCGGGAGCACAGATACGCAGTATTTT,CASSRTSGSTDTQYF
NA,NA,20,TRBV24-1,TRBJ2-1,TGTGCCACCAGTCCGACTTTTTTCTCCCGGGACGGACAATCCTACAATGAGCAGTTCTTC,CATSPTFFSRDGQSYNEQFF
once,NA,13,TRBV12-3/TRBV12-4,TRBJ2-1,TGTGCCAGCAGTTTTCGCAACTACAATGAGCAGTTCTTC,CASSFRNYNEQFF